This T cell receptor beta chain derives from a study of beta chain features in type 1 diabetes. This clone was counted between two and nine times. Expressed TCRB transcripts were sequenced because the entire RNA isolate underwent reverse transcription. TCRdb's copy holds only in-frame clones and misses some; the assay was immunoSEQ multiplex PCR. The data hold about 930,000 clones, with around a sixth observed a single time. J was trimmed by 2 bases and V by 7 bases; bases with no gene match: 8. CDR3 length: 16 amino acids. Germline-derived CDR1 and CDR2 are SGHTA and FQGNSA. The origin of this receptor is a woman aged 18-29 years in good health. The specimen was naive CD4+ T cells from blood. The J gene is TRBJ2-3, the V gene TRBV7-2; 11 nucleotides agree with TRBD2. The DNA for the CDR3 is TGTGCCAGCACCCCCGTAGCGGGAGGGAACACAGATACGCAGTATTTT. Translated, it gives CASTPVAGGNTDTQYF.